This T cell receptor (beta chain) was captured by sequencing in a study of CD8+ T cells in alopecia areata. Study-wide findings and caveats: Researchers report lesional scalp, most notably alopecia totalis/universalis, outstripped normal scalp in clonality.

The CDR3 loop spans 12 amino acids. From germline, CDR1 is MGHDK and CDR2 SYGVNS. With 5 bases removed from V and 3 bases from J, the gap between germline ends came to 7 bases. TCR sequencing used cDNA made by reverse transcription of extracted RNA. Sequencing used immunoSEQ multiplex PCR; TCRdb keeps in-frame clones, though not all of them. The sample includes more than 90,000 clones, approximately 58% seen only once; the top ten take 2.8%. In its sample, this clone was seen a few times. Antigen unknown. Sample: CD4+ T cells sorted from blood. The chain recombines TRBV25-1 with TRBJ1-2; tentatively, D is TRBD1 (5 bases). The receptor was derived from a human donor in good health. In DNA, the CDR3 is TGTGCCAGCAGTTGGGGGGACTATGGCTACACCTTC. It is translated as CASSWGDYGYTF.